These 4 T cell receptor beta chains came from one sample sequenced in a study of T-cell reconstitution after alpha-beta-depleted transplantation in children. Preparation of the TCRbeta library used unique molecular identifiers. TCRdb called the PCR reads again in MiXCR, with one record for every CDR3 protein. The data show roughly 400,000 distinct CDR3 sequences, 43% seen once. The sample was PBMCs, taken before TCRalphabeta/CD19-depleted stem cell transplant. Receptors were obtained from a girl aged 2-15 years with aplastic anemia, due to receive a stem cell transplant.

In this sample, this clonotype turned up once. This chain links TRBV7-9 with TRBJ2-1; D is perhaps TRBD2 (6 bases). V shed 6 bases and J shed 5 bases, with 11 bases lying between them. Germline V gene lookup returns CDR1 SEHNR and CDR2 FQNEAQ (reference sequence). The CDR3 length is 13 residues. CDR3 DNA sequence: TGTGCCAGCAGACGCGGGGAAAACAATGAGCAGTTCTTC. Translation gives CASRRGENNEQFF. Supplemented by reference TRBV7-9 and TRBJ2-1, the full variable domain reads DTGVSQNPRHKITKRGQNVTFRCDPISEHNRLYWYRQTLGQGPEFLTYFQNEAQLEKSRLLSDRFSAERPKGSFSTLEIQRTEQGDSAMYLCASRRGENNEQFFGPGTRLTVL.

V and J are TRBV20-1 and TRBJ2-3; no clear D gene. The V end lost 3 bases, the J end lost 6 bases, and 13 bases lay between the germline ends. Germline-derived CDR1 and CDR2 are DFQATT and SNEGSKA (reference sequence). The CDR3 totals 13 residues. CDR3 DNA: TGCAGTGCTAGCCCTCCCTATGGTGATACGCAGTATTTT. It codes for CSASPPYGDTQYF.

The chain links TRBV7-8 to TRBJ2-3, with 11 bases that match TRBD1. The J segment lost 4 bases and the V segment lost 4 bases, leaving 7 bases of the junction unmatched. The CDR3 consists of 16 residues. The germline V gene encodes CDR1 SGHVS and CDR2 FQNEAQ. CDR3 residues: CASSSVGTGGPDTQYF. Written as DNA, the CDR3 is TGTGCCAGCAGCTCGGTAGGGACAGGGGGGCCAGATACGCAGTATTTT.

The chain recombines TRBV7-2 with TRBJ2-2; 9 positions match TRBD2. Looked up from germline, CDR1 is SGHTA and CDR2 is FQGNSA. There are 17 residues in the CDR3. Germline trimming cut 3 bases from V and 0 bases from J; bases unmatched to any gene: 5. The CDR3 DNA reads TGTGCCAGCAGCTTCGGGCTAGCGGGATCGAACACCGGGGAGCTGTTTTTT. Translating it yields CASSFGLAGSNTGELFF. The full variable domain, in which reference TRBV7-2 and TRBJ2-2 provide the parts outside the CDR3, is GAGVSQSPSNKVTEKGKDVELRCDPISGHTALYWYRQSLGQGLEFLIYFQGNSAPDKSGLPSDRFSAERTGGSVSTLTIQRTQQEDSAVYLCASSFGLAGSNTGELFFGEGSRLTVL.